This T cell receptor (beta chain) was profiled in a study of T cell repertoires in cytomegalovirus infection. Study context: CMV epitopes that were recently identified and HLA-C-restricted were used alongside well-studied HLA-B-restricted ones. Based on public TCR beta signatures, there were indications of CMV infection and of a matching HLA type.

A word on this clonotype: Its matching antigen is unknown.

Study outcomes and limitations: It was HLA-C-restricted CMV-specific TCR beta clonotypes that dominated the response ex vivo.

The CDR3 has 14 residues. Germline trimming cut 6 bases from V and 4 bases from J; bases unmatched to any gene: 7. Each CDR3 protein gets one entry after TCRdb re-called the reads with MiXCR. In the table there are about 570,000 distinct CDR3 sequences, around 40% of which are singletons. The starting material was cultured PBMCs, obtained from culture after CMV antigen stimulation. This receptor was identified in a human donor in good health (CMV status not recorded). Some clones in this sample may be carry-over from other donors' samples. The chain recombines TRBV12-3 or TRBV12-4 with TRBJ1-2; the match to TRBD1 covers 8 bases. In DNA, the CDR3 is TGTGCCAGCAGGATGACAGGGGTTCCCTATGGCTACACCTTC. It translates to CASRMTGVPYGYTF.